Listed here are 9 T cell receptor beta chains from one sample, sequenced in a study of OX40 agonist ivuxolimab in advanced cancers. The assay was immunoSEQ multiplex PCR, and TCRdb's table has in-frame clones only and misses some. The table lists roughly 70,000 clones, around 90% of them singletons, with around 2% in the top ten. This specimen was CD4+ or CD8+ T cells sorted from blood, taken in a trial of the OX40 agonist ivuxolimab. Receptors originate from an adult with an advanced solid tumor such as melanoma, head and neck, liver or kidney cancer.

This clone has a single count. The rearrangement joins TRBV6-5 to TRBJ2-7, with TRBD1 identical over 10 bases. CDR3 length equals 16 residues. Germline-derived CDR1 and CDR2 are MNHEY and SVGAGI. Unmatched junction bases numbered 8, after V lost 2 bases and J lost 4 bases. CDR3 coding DNA: TGTGCCAGCAGTTACCCCCTTCGACAGGGGGCGTACGAGCAGTACTTC. Its translation: CASSYPLRQGAYEQYF.

This clone was detected a few times. The chain recombines TRBV6-5 with TRBJ1-1; D is undetermined. CDR3 size: 12 residues. The germline CDR1 and CDR2 sequences are MNHEY and SVGAGI. Trimming stripped 4 bases from V and 8 bases from J, with 11 bases between. In DNA form, the CDR3 reads TGTGCCAGCAGTTCTCCCGGGAACGAAGCTTTCTTT. The encoded protein is CASSSPGNEAFF.

This chain joins TRBV30 and TRBJ1-5, with TRBD1 matching 7 bases. V shed 4 bases, J shed 5 bases, and the junction held 5 bases outside the gene matches. The CDR3 is made up of 13 amino acids. Germline CDR1 GTSNPN, CDR2 SVGIG (reference sequence). The CDR3 region is CAWKGAAYQPQHF. The CDR3 DNA sequence: TGTGCCTGGAAGGGGGCAGCCTATCAGCCCCAGCATTTT.

V is TRBV7-8 and J is TRBJ1-1; D possibly corresponds to TRBD1 (5 bases). CDR1 SGHVS and CDR2 FQNEAQ come from the germline V gene. V lost 3 bases to trimming and J lost 1 base, with 15 bases between them. This CDR3 is built from 16 residues. The DNA of the CDR3 is TGTGCCAGCAGCTTGGGCGGGGCCAGGCCGAACACTGAAGCTTTCTTT. The encoded protein is CASSLGGARPNTEAFF.

The chain combines TRBV18 with TRBJ1-5; the match to TRBD1 covers 9 bases. This CDR3 contains 15 residues. Losses at the gene ends were 6 bases for V and 6 bases for J; bases not matched to a gene: 9. Germline assignment: CDR1 KGHSH and CDR2 LQKENI. The CDR3 loop is CASSAGTGLSQPQHF. DNA for the CDR3: TGTGCCAGCTCTGCCGGGACAGGGTTAAGTCAGCCCCAGCATTTT. Drawing the rest from reference TRBV18 and TRBJ1-5, the complete variable domain is NAGVMQNPRHLVRRRGQEARLRCSPMKGHSHVYWYRQLPEEGLKFMVYLQKENIIDESGMPKERFSAEFPKEGPSILRIQQVVRGDSAAYFCASSAGTGLSQPQHFGDGTRLSIL.

This clone was picked up one time. The same CDR3 also results from other DNA sequences found in this sample. The chain uses TRBV5-1 and TRBJ1-2; possible D gene TRBD1, 5 bases. This CDR3 has 13 residues. Trimming shortened V by 2 bases and J by 5 bases, and 10 bases separated the two germline ends. The germline gives CDR1 SGHRS, CDR2 YFSETQ. The CDR3 spells CASSFEGDYGYTF. As DNA, the CDR3 is TGCGCCAGCAGCTTTGAAGGGGATTATGGCTACACCTTC.

CDR3 amino acids: CASTPRGGTGELFF. As DNA, the CDR3 is TGTGCCAGCACCCCTCGGGGAGGTACCGGGGAGCTGTTTTTT. J is TRBJ2-2 and V is TRBV5-5; D is perhaps TRBD2 (6 bases). The germline V and J ends were trimmed by 6 bases and 5 bases, with 14 bases remaining between them. The germline gives CDR1 SGHKS, CDR2 YYEKEE (reference sequence). This CDR3 region has 14 residues. Full variable domain (rest looked up from reference TRBV5-5 and TRBJ2-2): DAGVTQSPTHLIKTRGQQVTLRCSPISGHKSVSWYQQVLGQGPQFIFQYYEKEERGRGNFPDRFSARQFPNYSSELNVNALLLGDSALYLCASTPRGGTGELFFGEGSRLTVL.

This clone was counted a few times. The chain joins TRBV4-1 to TRBJ1-1; TRBD1 matches 7 bases. V lost 1 base, J lost 7 bases, and 3 bases stayed unmatched. The CDR3 totals 13 residues. Germline V gene lookup returns CDR1 MGHRA and CDR2 YSYEKL. CDR3 region: CASSQATGIEAFF. CDR3 bases: TGCGCCAGCAGCCAAGCGACAGGGATTGAAGCTTTCTTT.

This chain uses TRBV7-6 with TRBJ2-2; TRBD2 aligns across 7 bases. Trimming at V came to 2 bases and at J to 4 bases, leaving 7 bases not matched to a gene. CDR1 is SGHVS and CDR2 is FNYEAQ in the germline V gene. This CDR3 spans 16 amino acids. CDR3 nucleotide sequence: TGTGCCAGCAGCTTAACGGGGGGATCGAGCACCGGGGAGCTGTTTTTT. It codes for CASSLTGGSSTGELFF.